The clone carrying this TCR beta chain was recorded a few times. Its antigen is not known. The sample belongs to a study of beta chain features in type 1 diabetes. Study findings and constraints: Moderately but significantly shorter TCRB CDR3s were found in Type 1 diabetes patients in all four CD4+ subsets. Lower insertion and higher deletion counts appeared at VDJ junctions in type 1 diabetes patients. PCR, the amplification step, might favor shorter templates, equally in patients and controls. Across patients, naive, central memory and Treg TCRB repertoires exhibited apparently greater similarity than was observed across healthy donors.

Reverse transcription of all isolated RNA meant that expressed TCRB transcripts were sequenced. The table came from immunoSEQ multiplex PCR; TCRdb's copy has only in-frame clones and leaves some out. This table has a few hundred thousand clones, around 9.9% appearing once. Purity exceeding 95% was reached by all sorted populations. The CDR3 spans 13 residues. Trimming at V came to 4 bases and at J to 4 bases, leaving 6 bases not matched to a gene. Germline lookup yields CDR1 SQVTM and CDR2 ANQGSEA. This receptor was obtained from a man under 40 with type 1 diabetes. The chain recombines TRBV29-1 with TRBJ2-7; 8 bases are a match to TRBD1. The sequenced sample was naive CD4+ T cells from blood. This CDR3 is CSVATGARYEQYF. The CDR3 DNA sequence: TGCAGCGTTGCGACAGGGGCGAGGTACGAGCAGTACTTC.